The T cell receptor (beta chain) under discussion was sequenced for a study of shared clonotypes between healthy human individuals. Overall study context: Donors had three CD4 naive, three CD4 memory, two CD8 naive and one CD8 memory plate apiece.

V was trimmed by 4 bases and J by 10 bases, leaving 13 bases between them. CDR1 is SQVTM and CDR2 is ANQGSEA in the germline V gene. This CDR3 contains 11 residues. Positively selected for CCR7, the CD45RO-negative cells used as naive CD8 cells excluded terminally differentiated effector memory CD45RA+ cells. Sorted-subset replicate PCRs used 200 to 250 ng DNA, about 30,000 T cell genomes. Here immunoSEQ multiplex PCR was the method, and the copy in TCRdb shows in-frame clones only, minus some. Seen here are more than 2 million clones, about 95% observed once, and the top ten hold 1.1%. The chain is built from TRBV29-1 and TRBJ1-1; D may be TRBD1 (5 bases). This clonotype originated in a man aged 18 to 29 in good health. Input material: naive CD8+ T cells sorted from blood. Here the CDR3 DNA reads TGCAGCGTTGTAGGGCAGGGCGGAGCTTTCTTT. Its translation is CSVVGQGGAFF.